A single sample is the source of the 16 T cell receptor beta chains below, sequenced in a study of T cell repertoires in cytomegalovirus infection. TCRdb re-analysed the reads in MiXCR, keeping a single row per CDR3 protein. The sample lists roughly 500,000 distinct CDR3 sequences; 16% were seen once. The sequencing sample was made of CD8+ T cells from PBMCs. The origin of the receptors is a human donor in good health (CMV status not recorded). Some clones in this sample may be carry-over from other donors' samples.

The chain employs TRBV30 and TRBJ2-7; 8 bases align to TRBD2. Germline trimming cut 2 bases from V and 2 bases from J; bases unmatched to any gene: 2. The germline gives CDR1 GTSNPN, CDR2 SVGIG (reference sequence). This CDR3 is 13 amino acids long. The CDR3 DNA reads as TGTGCCTGGAGTTCGGGAGGGACCTACGAGCAGTACTTC. It specifies CAWSSGGTYEQYF.

The gene calls are TRBV4-1 and TRBJ2-7; 9 bases line up with TRBD2. The CDR3 is 15 residues long. With 1 base clipped from V and 4 bases from J, the junction kept 5 bases outside the gene matches. Germline V CDR1 and CDR2: MGHRA, YSYEKL. Written as DNA, the CDR3 is TGCGCCAGCAGCCAAGTAAGGACTAGCGTGTACGAGCAGTACTTC. It yields the protein CASSQVRTSVYEQYF.

Note on this clonotype: A clone one base away is much larger, so this may be a read error. V usage is TRBV7-6 and J usage is TRBJ2-7, with a weak D call TRBD1 (6 bases). Germline assignment: CDR1 SGHVS and CDR2 FNYEAQ. CDR3 length: 12 residues. The CDR3 sequence is CASSHSGGEQCF. The CDR3 DNA reads as TGTGCCAGCAGCCATAGTGGGGGCGAGCAGTGCTTC.

This clonotype was found many times. This rearrangement joins TRBV6-2 or TRBV6-3 to TRBJ2-7; D may be TRBD1 (6 bases). CDR1 MNHEY and CDR2 SVGEGT come from the germline V gene. The V gene lost 6 bases and the J gene lost 2 bases, with 17 bases spanning the gap. The CDR3 consists of 15 residues. In nucleotides, the CDR3 is TGTGCCAGCAGCCCCTCGGACAGACCTACCTACGAGCAGTACTTC. Translation gives CASSPSDRPTYEQYF.

This clonotype was detected ten times or more. CDR3: CASSFPDGGGQAETQYF. The CDR3 bases are TGTGCCAGCAGCTTTCCTGATGGCGGCGGACAGGCAGAGACCCAGTACTTC. The genes are TRBV7-9 and TRBJ2-5, with 7 bases matching TRBD1. Germline V gene sequence: CDR1 SEHNR, CDR2 FQNEAQ (reference sequence). The CDR3 sequence is 17 residues long. The V segment lost 3 bases and the J segment 4 bases; nucleotides outside the gene matches: 14.

This clonotype was seen at least ten times. The chain links TRBV7-3 to TRBJ2-1; 9 bases line up with TRBD1. This CDR3 comprises 15 residues. Germline V gene lookup returns CDR1 SGHTA and CDR2 FQGTGA. V gave up 1 base and J gave up 7 bases; unmatched junction bases: 5. CDR3 region: CASSLSLTGGNEQFF. The DNA for the CDR3 is TGTGCCAGCAGCTTAAGTCTGACAGGGGGGAATGAGCAGTTCTTC.

V usage is TRBV24-1 and J usage is TRBJ2-7; tentatively, D is TRBD2 (7 bases). The CDR3 consists of 14 residues. In germline, CDR1 is KGHDR, CDR2 SFDVKD. Trimming pared 12 bases from V and 5 bases from J, leaving 22 bases between. CDR3 sequence (DNA): TGTGCCGTCAAGGGCGGGGGCGGAATCCACGAGCAGTACTTC. Protein: CAVKGGGGIHEQYF.

This clonotype occurred many times. The chain couples TRBV12-3 or TRBV12-4 to TRBJ1-1, with D possibly being TRBD1 (5 bases). This CDR3 has 13 residues. The ends were cut back, 7 bases at V and 4 bases at J, with 13 bases in the middle. The DNA of the CDR3 is TGTGCCAGCAAATCAGGGTTGGGCACTGAAGCTTTCTTT. It is translated as CASKSGLGTEAFF.

This clonotype was recorded many times. The chain combines TRBV11-2 with TRBJ2-1; possibly TRBD1 for D (6 bases). Germline V gives CDR1 SGHAT, CDR2 FQNNGV. The CDR3 sequence is 12 residues long. Trimming removed 4 bases at V and 7 bases at J, with 8 bases between. CDR3 region: CASSSTGNEQFF. The DNA for the CDR3 is TGTGCCAGCAGCTCGACAGGAAATGAGCAGTTCTTC. Looking up the rest from reference TRBV11-2 and TRBJ2-1 gives the full variable domain: EAGVAQSPRYKIIEKRQSVAFWCNPISGHATLYWYQQILGQGPKLLIQFQNNGVVDDSQLPKDRFSAERLKGVDSTLKIQPAKLEDSAVYLCASSSTGNEQFFGPGTRLTVL.

This clonotype has just a few counts. This sequence joins TRBV4-2 and TRBJ2-1; D may match TRBD1 or TRBD2 (7 bases each). Germline V CDR1 and CDR2: LGHNA, YNFKEQ. This CDR3 is built from 17 residues. Trimming took 0 bases from V and 6 from J, leaving 18 bases between them. CDR3 nucleotides: TGTGCCAGCAGCCAAGATGGGGGCAGGGGGGGGGGCAATGAGCAGTTCTTC. Protein product: CASSQDGGRGGGNEQFF.

This clonotype appeared a few times. The rearrangement links TRBV12-3 or TRBV12-4 to TRBJ1-1, with TRBD1 matching over 11 bases. The CDR3 has 15 residues. J lost 3 bases, V lost 8 bases, and 8 bases had no gene match. The DNA for the CDR3 is TGTGCCAGCGAAAGGACAGGGGGCTCGGACACTGAAGCTTTCTTT. This sequence encodes CASERTGGSDTEAFF.

DNA for the CDR3: TGCAGCGTTACCCCTCTGTCCGGTGAGCAGTTCTTC. Its translation is CSVTPLSGEQFF. The chain links TRBV29-1 to TRBJ2-1; D unclear. The CDR3 length is 12 residues. Germline V gene sequence: CDR1 SQVTM, CDR2 ANQGSEA. Trimming cost V 5 bases and J 9 bases, with 14 bases left between them.

This clonotype was detected a few times. The genes are TRBV5-4 and TRBJ2-1; 9 bases agree with TRBD2. The CDR3 spans 15 residues. Germline loops: CDR1 SGHNT, CDR2 YYREEE (reference sequence). V lost 3 bases, J lost 7 bases, and 8 bases stayed unmatched. The CDR3 region is CASSYKREVRNEQFF. CDR3 DNA sequence: TGTGCCAGCAGCTACAAGCGGGAGGTCCGAAATGAGCAGTTCTTC.

The rearrangement joins TRBV27 to TRBJ2-1; no firm D call. V was shortened by 2 bases and J by 3 bases, with 11 bases between the two germline ends. Germline-derived CDR1 and CDR2 are MNHEY and SMNVEV (reference sequence). The CDR3 has 15 amino acids. CDR3: CASSLISADYNEQFF. In DNA form, the CDR3 reads TGTGCCAGCAGTTTAATCTCGGCGGACTACAATGAGCAGTTCTTC.

Ten or more counts support this clonotype. This chain joins TRBV7-9 and TRBJ2-7, with TRBD2 matching over 10 bases. From germline, CDR1 is SEHNR and CDR2 FQNEAQ (reference sequence). This CDR3 spans 16 amino acids. V was clipped by 5 bases and J by 2 bases; unmatched bases: 9. CDR3 protein: CASSQASGRNPYEQYF. The CDR3 DNA follows: TGTGCCAGCAGCCAAGCTAGCGGGAGAAATCCCTACGAGCAGTACTTC. Drawing the rest from reference TRBV7-9 and TRBJ2-7, the complete variable domain is DTGVSQNPRHKITKRGQNVTFRCDPISEHNRLYWYRQTLGQGPEFLTYFQNEAQLEKSRLLSDRFSAERPKGSFSTLEIQRTEQGDSAMYLCASSQASGRNPYEQYFGPGTRLTVT.

This clonotype was observed at least ten times. The V gene is TRBV6-1, the J gene TRBJ1-1; TRBD1 agrees at 9 bases. The J segment lost 4 bases and the V segment lost 4 bases, leaving 7 bases of the junction unmatched. Germline V gene data show CDR1 as MNHNS and CDR2 as SASEGT. This CDR3 is 15 amino acids long. CDR3 region: CASSVWTGEATEAFF. CDR3 DNA sequence: TGTGCCAGCAGTGTGTGGACAGGGGAGGCCACTGAAGCTTTCTTT.